Each of the 21 T cell receptor beta chains below was sequenced from the same sample in a study of cytomegalovirus exposure and HLA in healthy donors. It was with 60 Vbeta and 13 Jbeta primers that the PCR ran. This table comes from immunoSEQ multiplex PCR, and its TCRdb copy is limited to in-frame clones, with some not included. The sample has 90,000 to 130,000 clones, 76% seen once; the top ten hold over 10%. The sequencing sample was made of PBMCs. These receptors were obtained from a young man in good health and CMV-seropositive.

This chain connects TRBV4-1 to TRBJ1-2; 8 bases are shared with TRBD1. The germline CDR1 and CDR2 sequences are MGHRA and YSYEKL. The ends lost 4 bases at V and 6 bases at J; junction bases unmatched: 7. The CDR3 contains 14 residues. The CDR3: CASSLTRTGNGYTF. In DNA, the CDR3 is TGCGCCAGCAGCCTCACCCGGACAGGGAATGGCTACACCTTC.

This chain links TRBV6-5 with TRBJ1-2; 8 nucleotides agree with TRBD1. CDR3 length: 15 residues. Unmatched junction bases numbered 5, after V lost 5 bases and J lost 0 bases. Germline loops: CDR1 MNHEY, CDR2 SVGAGI. CDR3 nucleotides: TGTGCCAGCAGTAAGGGACAGGCCCCTAACTATGGCTACACCTTC. Its protein product is CASSKGQAPNYGYTF.

The chain joins TRBV7-8 to TRBJ1-4; D call uncertain. Trimming left V 3 bases short and J 4 bases short, with 9 bases between. The germline CDR1 and CDR2 sequences are SGHVS and FQNEAQ. This CDR3 comprises 14 residues. CDR3 loop: CASSLRQNNEKLFF. The CDR3 nucleotides are TGTGCCAGCAGCTTGAGGCAGAATAATGAAAAACTGTTTTTT.

The genes are TRBV5-5 and TRBJ1-3; 7 bases fit TRBD1. The junction had 4 bases not matched to a gene; V was cut back by 4 bases and J by 0 bases. The CDR3 is 15 amino acids. The germline gives CDR1 SGHKS, CDR2 YYEKEE (reference sequence). In DNA form, the CDR3 reads TGTGCCAGCAGCGCGACAGGGAGCTCTGGAAACACCATATATTTT. Translated, it gives CASSATGSSGNTIYF.

The chain has TRBV4-1 and TRBJ2-1; 8 nucleotides align to TRBD2. The germline V gene encodes CDR1 MGHRA and CDR2 YSYEKL. The CDR3 contains 15 residues. V shed 6 bases and J 7 bases; nucleotides not matched to a gene: 11. The CDR3: CASRELTSGRNEQFF. The CDR3 DNA sequence: TGCGCCAGCAGGGAGCTCACTAGCGGACGGAATGAGCAGTTCTTC.

V gene TRBV7-9 combines with J gene TRBJ2-5, with a tentative D call TRBD2 (5 bases). Looked up from germline, CDR1 is SEHNR and CDR2 is FQNEAQ (reference sequence). The germline V and J ends were trimmed by 8 bases and 5 bases, with 18 bases remaining between them. This CDR3 spans 14 amino acids. In nucleotides, the CDR3 is TGTGCCAGCCGCTCTAAGGAGCGGTGGGAGACCCAGTACTTC. This encodes CASRSKERWETQYF.

The gene calls are TRBV19 and TRBJ1-2, with 10 positions matching TRBD1. This CDR3 contains 14 residues. J lost 4 bases, V lost 6 bases, and 5 bases had no gene match. The germline V gene encodes CDR1 LNHDA and CDR2 SQIVND (reference sequence). The CDR3 spells CASSRQGAGYGYTF. The CDR3, as DNA: TGTGCCAGTAGCCGACAGGGGGCCGGCTATGGCTACACCTTC. The full variable domain, in which reference TRBV19 and TRBJ1-2 provide the parts outside the CDR3, is DGGITQSPKYLFRKEGQNVTLSCEQNLNHDAMYWYRQDPGQGLRLIYYSQIVNDFQKGDIAEGYSVSREKKESFPLTVTSAQKNPTAFYLCASSRQGAGYGYTFGSGTRLTVV.

V usage is TRBV28 and J usage is TRBJ1-2, with a possible D match to TRBD1 (5 bases). V lost 3 bases and J 8 bases, leaving 16 bases between the germline ends. Germline V gene data show CDR1 as MDHEN and CDR2 as SYDVKM. This CDR3 has 14 residues. CDR3 nucleotide sequence: TGTGCCAGCAGTTTGGTGGGGGGTGATCGGGGCTACACCTTC. This codes for CASSLVGGDRGYTF.

The V and J genes are TRBV19 and TRBJ2-7; D not certain. Germline CDR1 reads LNHDA; CDR2 reads SQIVND (reference sequence). The CDR3 contains 12 residues. V shed 5 bases and J shed 3 bases, with 8 bases lying between them. CDR3 residues: CASSPRYYEQYF. Here the CDR3 DNA reads TGTGCCAGTAGTCCGCGTTACTACGAGCAGTACTTC. The variable domain in full, with the rest retrieved from reference TRBV19 and TRBJ2-7, is DGGITQSPKYLFRKEGQNVTLSCEQNLNHDAMYWYRQDPGQGLRLIYYSQIVNDFQKGDIAEGYSVSREKKESFPLTVTSAQKNPTAFYLCASSPRYYEQYFGPGTRLTVT.

V gene TRBV2 combines with J gene TRBJ2-1; D unclear. This CDR3 has 13 amino acids. In germline, CDR1 is SNHLY, CDR2 FYNNEI. Trimming pared 7 bases from V and 6 bases from J, leaving 13 bases between. For the CDR3, the DNA is TGTGCCAGCATGAGACGAGGTGTCAATGAGCAGTTCTTC. As protein: CASMRRGVNEQFF.

DNA for the CDR3: TGTGCCAGCAGTAACGCCGGGACAGGGTATCCGAACACCGGGGAGCTGTTTTTT. This translates into CASSNAGTGYPNTGELFF. This chain links TRBV27 with TRBJ2-2; 9 nucleotides align to TRBD1. V lost 5 bases and J lost 0; bases outside the gene matches: 10. CDR3 length equals 18 residues. Germline V gene lookup returns CDR1 MNHEY and CDR2 SMNVEV (reference sequence).

The J gene is TRBJ2-1, the V gene TRBV7-3; 11 bases match TRBD2. Germline loops: CDR1 SGHTA, CDR2 FQGTGA. The CDR3 sequence is 14 residues long. J was trimmed by 6 bases and V by 2 bases; bases with no gene match: 0. The CDR3 here is CASSLGTSGNEQFF. The CDR3 nucleotides are TGTGCCAGCAGCTTAGGGACTAGCGGCAATGAGCAGTTCTTC.

The genes are TRBV10-2 and TRBJ1-1, with a weak D call TRBD1 (6 bases). Germline assignment: CDR1 WSHSY and CDR2 SAAADI. The CDR3 runs 13 residues. V lost 7 bases, J lost 0 bases, and 9 bases lay in between. Here the CDR3 reads CASMDRLNTEAFF. The DNA for the CDR3 is TGCGCCAGCATGGACAGACTGAACACTGAAGCTTTCTTT.

The chain combines TRBV30 with TRBJ1-1; a weak D match, TRBD1 (5 bases). Germline CDR1 reads GTSNPN; CDR2 reads SVGIG (reference sequence). This CDR3 comprises 14 residues. The V gene lost 3 bases and the J gene lost 2 bases, with 13 bases spanning the gap. CDR3 sequence reads: CAWSHSGGNTEAFF. The CDR3 DNA sequence: TGTGCCTGGAGCCACTCGGGGGGAAACACTGAAGCTTTCTTT.

This clone was detected once. The V gene is TRBV10-3, the J gene TRBJ2-1, with TRBD2 identical over 12 bases. This CDR3 is 18 amino acids long. The trim removed 2 bases at V and 4 bases at J, leaving 9 bases unmatched. Germline V gene lookup returns CDR1 ENHRY and CDR2 SYGVKD. The CDR3 sequence is CAISEPSGGAGGYNEQFF. The CDR3, as DNA: TGTGCCATCAGTGAGCCTAGCGGGGGGGCCGGAGGGTACAATGAGCAGTTCTTC.

The chain carries TRBV5-6 and TRBJ2-5; a weak D match, TRBD2 (6 bases). This CDR3 comprises 17 residues. The V and J ends lost 0 bases and 2 bases respectively, with 17 bases between them. Germline V lookup: CDR1 SGHDT, CDR2 YYEEEE. The DNA for the CDR3 is TGTGCCAGCAGCTTGGAAGCGGGCAGTTTTCGGCAAGAGACCCAGTACTTC. Residues: CASSLEAGSFRQETQYF.

The CDR3 sequence is CASSSSRGDEKLFF. The CDR3 DNA reads TGTGCCAGTAGTAGTTCCAGGGGAGATGAAAAACTGTTTTTT. V gene TRBV19 combines with J gene TRBJ1-4; a possible D gene is TRBD1 (6 bases). In germline, CDR1 is LNHDA, CDR2 SQIVND (reference sequence). The CDR3 totals 14 residues. V lost 4 bases to trimming and J lost 6 bases, with 12 bases between them.

The genes are TRBV4-3 and TRBJ1-2; D may be TRBD1 (5 bases). V was cut by 4 bases and J by 4 bases, with 13 bases left in between. CDR3 length equals 14 residues. Germline V gene lookup returns CDR1 LGHNA and CDR2 YSLEER. CDR3 DNA sequence: TGCGCCAGCAGCCCTCGGGAGGGGAGCTATGGCTACACCTTC. This codes for CASSPREGSYGYTF.

This clone was seen a handful of times. This chain joins TRBV5-4 and TRBJ1-4; 9 bases fit TRBD1. The CDR3 has 15 amino acids. Germline lookup yields CDR1 SGHNT and CDR2 YYREEE (reference sequence). With V trimmed by 4 bases and J by 8 bases, 9 bases remained unmatched. The CDR3 DNA sequence: TGTGCCAGCAGCCAACCGGGACAGGGTGAGGAAAAACTGTTTTTT. This encodes CASSQPGQGEEKLFF.

The gene calls are TRBV28 and TRBJ1-2; D is perhaps TRBD1 (6 bases). CDR3 length: 14 residues. The germline V gene encodes CDR1 MDHEN and CDR2 SYDVKM. Trimming pared 2 bases from V and 4 bases from J, leaving 11 bases between. In nucleotides, the CDR3 is TGTGCCAGCAGTTTAAGGACAGACTTCTATGGCTACACCTTC. Amino acid sequence: CASSLRTDFYGYTF.

The chain combines TRBV4-1 with TRBJ2-1, with 8 bases lining up with TRBD2. J lost 6 bases, V lost 0 bases, and 10 bases had no gene match. The germline CDR1 and CDR2 sequences are MGHRA and YSYEKL. There are 17 residues in the CDR3. The CDR3 spells CASSQDRGLGGGNEQFF. The DNA of the CDR3 is TGCGCCAGCAGCCAAGATAGGGGACTAGGGGGGGGCAATGAGCAGTTCTTC.